Listed below are T cell receptor beta chains from one sample, sequenced in a study of CD8+ T cells in alopecia areata. TCRdb's table, derived via immunoSEQ multiplex PCR, lists solely in-frame clones and lacks some. The data contain about 150,000 clones, roughly 44% of them singletons. What was sequenced was CD4+ T cells sorted from blood. The source of these receptors is a human donor with alopecia areata. CDR3s include the opening cysteine and the closing phenylalanine or tryptophan. The D gene is left open where the match is weak. Only part of the rows carry a size: once, few, many, or a class if the clone is expanded.

cdr3_length clone_size j_call v_call d_call cdr3_aa cdr3_nt
13 NA TRBJ2-7 TRBV2 NA CASESRITYEQYF TGTGCCAGCGAGTCCAGGATAACCTACGAGCAGTACTTC
12 NA TRBJ2-3 TRBV28 NA CASKKETDTQYF TGTGCCAGCAAAAAGGAAACAGATACGCAGTATTTT
14 NA TRBJ1-4 TRBV9 NA CASSVTGSNEKLFF TGTGCCAGCAGCGTAACGGGGAGTAATGAAAAACTGTTTTTT
14 NA TRBJ1-2 TRBV5-6 NA CASSQPGTGYGYTF TGTGCCAGCAGCCAACCGGGAACCGGCTATGGCTACACCTTC
14 NA TRBJ2-3 TRBV14 NA CASSPWTPPDTQYF TGTGCCAGCAGCCCTTGGACTCCCCCGGATACGCAGTATTTT
15 NA TRBJ2-7 TRBV25-1 NA CASSEFGGAGYEQYF TGTGCCAGCAGTGAATTTGGTGGCGCCGGCTACGAGCAGTACTTC
11 few TRBJ1-1 TRBV29-1 NA CSVEFRGEAFF TGCAGCGTTGAATTCAGGGGTGAAGCTTTCTTT
19 NA TRBJ2-5 TRBV29-1 NA CSVESSRRITGDYQETQYF TGCAGCGTTGAATCCTCCCGCCGCATAACAGGGGACTACCAAGAGACCCAGTACTTC
16 few TRBJ1-5 TRBV19 NA CASTTSTGVRNQPQHF TGTGCCAGTACCACCTCGACAGGTGTACGCAATCAGCCCCAGCATTTT
15 few TRBJ1-1 TRBV4-1 NA CASSPLGRKDTEAFF TGCGCCAGCAGCCCCTTGGGGAGGAAGGACACTGAAGCTTTCTTT
19 few TRBJ2-1 TRBV5-1 TRBD2 CASSLADTWTGLADNEQFF TGCGCCAGCAGCTTGGCCGATACTTGGACGGGACTAGCGGACAATGAGCAGTTCTTC
14 NA TRBJ2-1 TRBV4-1 TRBD1 CASSQPSTGSEQFF TGCGCCAGCAGCCAACCCTCGACAGGGAGTGAGCAGTTCTTC
12 NA TRBJ2-1 TRBV28 NA CASSQTRDEQFF TGTGCCAGCAGTCAAACTAGGGATGAGCAGTTCTTC
14 few TRBJ2-7 TRBV5-1 TRBD2 CASSSSGGAYEQYF TGCGCCAGCAGTTCAAGCGGGGGAGCCTACGAGCAGTACTTC
14 NA TRBJ2-5 TRBV29-1 TRBD1 CSVVPGTGLETQYF TGCAGCGTCGTCCCCGGGACAGGTCTGGAGACCCAGTACTTC
13 NA TRBJ2-7 TRBV7-3 NA CASSGQPSGEQYF TGTGCCAGCTCTGGACAGCCCTCGGGGGAGCAGTACTTC
10 few TRBJ2-7 TRBV28 NA CASGAYEQYF TGTGCCAGCGGCGCCTACGAGCAGTACTTC
14 NA TRBJ2-3 TRBV28 NA CAVRDSSSTDTQYF TGTGCAGTCAGGGACTCCTCGAGCACAGATACGCAGTATTTT
15 few TRBJ1-1 TRBV29-1 NA CSVIAGAVATEKAFF TGCAGCGTTATTGCGGGGGCGGTTGCGACAGAGAAAGCTTTCTTT
13 NA TRBJ1-5 TRBV7-2 NA CVSSLAPGVAQHF TGTGTCAGCAGCTTAGCGCCCGGGGTGGCCCAGCATTTT
12 NA TRBJ2-5 TRBV29-1 TRBD1 CSADRGRETQYF TGCAGCGCAGACAGGGGGAGGGAGACCCAGTACTTC
13 NA TRBJ2-5 TRBV7-3 NA CASSILNQETQYF TGTGCCAGCAGCATCCTAAACCAAGAGACCCAGTACTTC
15 NA TRBJ2-7 TRBV4-1 NA CASSQDSDYTYEQYF TGCGCCAGCAGCCAAGACTCGGACTACACCTACGAGCAGTACTTC
13 few TRBJ2-4 TRBV25-1 NA CASRSGVKDIQYF TGTGCCAGCAGGTCAGGGGTTAAGGACATTCAGTACTTC
17 few TRBJ1-1 TRBV7-2 NA CARTQEGSLAAHTEAFF TGTGCCAGGACCCAAGAAGGGAGTTTAGCTGCTCACACTGAAGCTTTCTTT